One sample yielded the 8 T cell receptor beta chains listed below, sequenced in a study of shared clonotypes between healthy human individuals. Naivety among CD8 cells was defined by CD45RO negativity and positive CCR7 selection, thereby excluding terminally differentiated effector memory CD45RA+ cells. The protocol was immunoSEQ multiplex PCR, while the TCRdb copy is restricted to in-frame clones and leaves out a portion. The repertoire holds about 2.1 million clones, with under 95% as singletons. Sequencing was carried out using naive CD8+ T cells from PBMCs. Receptors originate from a man between 18 and 29 years old in good health. Some clones in this sample may be carry-over from other donors' samples.

Concerning this clone: This sample includes further DNA sequences coding for the same CDR3. This chain joins TRBV5-4 and TRBJ1-1; no definite D call. V lost 2 bases and J 4 bases, leaving 6 bases between the germline ends. The V gene's germline CDR1 is SGHNT and CDR2 YYREEE (reference sequence). The CDR3 length is 12 residues. The CDR3 DNA follows: TGTGCCAGCAGCTTCGGCTCCACTGAAGCTTTCTTT. Translated: CASSFGSTEAFF.

This chain connects TRBV11-2 to TRBJ2-3; TRBD2 matches at 9 bases. The CDR3 has 15 amino acids. J lost 3 bases, V lost 6 bases, and 7 bases had no gene match. Germline CDR1 SGHAT, CDR2 FQNNGV. CDR3 sequence reads: CASSLAGIGTDTQYF. CDR3 DNA sequence: TGTGCCAGCAGTCTAGCGGGGATAGGGACAGATACGCAGTATTTT.

This clone is a singleton in its sample. This rearrangement joins TRBV7-6 to TRBJ2-2; TRBD2 might be the D (6 bases). The length of the CDR3 is 19 residues. Trimming shortened V by 4 bases and J by 6 bases, and 27 bases separated the two germline ends. Germline V gene sequence: CDR1 SGHVS, CDR2 FNYEAQ. CDR3 amino acids: CASSSLGWTGDSTAGELFF. CDR3 bases: TGTGCCAGCAGCTCATTGGGCTGGACGGGGGACTCCACCGCCGGGGAGCTGTTTTTT.

The rearrangement links TRBV11-2 to TRBJ1-1; no reliable D call. V lost 2 bases and J 3 bases, leaving 4 bases between the germline ends. The CDR3 has 12 residues. The germline V gene encodes CDR1 SGHAT and CDR2 FQNNGV. The CDR3 reads CASSLQDTEAFF. The CDR3 bases are TGTGCCAGCAGCTTACAGGACACTGAAGCTTTCTTT.

The genes are TRBV30 and TRBJ2-1; D is uncertain. Between the trimmed V and J ends, which lost 0 bases and 0 bases, there was a span of 12 bases. Germline-derived CDR1 and CDR2 are GTSNPN and SVGIG (reference sequence). The CDR3 runs to 16 residues. The CDR3 nucleotides are TGTGCCTGGAGTGTAGGTATCACCAGCTCCTACAATGAGCAGTTCTTC. Amino acid sequence: CAWSVGITSSYNEQFF.

In this sample, this clone turned up once. V and J are TRBV28 and TRBJ2-2, with TRBD1 matching 8 bases. V trimming: 10 bases; J trimming: 3 bases; junction bases outside the gene matches: 10. The germline V gene encodes CDR1 MDHEN and CDR2 SYDVKM. CDR3 length: 15 amino acids. In nucleotides, the CDR3 is TGTGCCACCAAGACCAGGGGGCGCGACACCGGGGAGCTGTTTTTT. Translated: CATKTRGRDTGELFF. Drawing the rest from reference TRBV28 and TRBJ2-2, the complete variable domain is DVKVTQSSRYLVKRTGEKVFLECVQDMDHENMFWYRQDPGLGLRLIYFSYDVKMKEKGDIPEGYSVSREKKERFSLILESASTNQTSMYLCATKTRGRDTGELFFGEGSRLTVL.

The genes are TRBV11-2 and TRBJ2-7; D gene ambiguous. This CDR3 has 12 amino acids. V lost 1 base and J 6 bases, leaving 7 bases between the germline ends. Per the germline V gene, CDR1 is SGHAT and CDR2 is FQNNGV. DNA for the CDR3: TGTGCCAGCAGCTTAGCCCCACCCGAGCAGTACTTC. Translating it yields CASSLAPPEQYF.

The chain combines TRBV7-2 with TRBJ1-5; D gene ambiguous. The CDR3 runs 14 residues. Germline V gene sequence: CDR1 SGHTA, CDR2 FQGNSA. V shed 1 base and J shed 1 base, with 5 bases lying between them. CDR3 region: CASSLGHSNQPQHF. CDR3 DNA: TGTGCCAGCAGCTTAGGGCACAGCAATCAGCCCCAGCATTTT.